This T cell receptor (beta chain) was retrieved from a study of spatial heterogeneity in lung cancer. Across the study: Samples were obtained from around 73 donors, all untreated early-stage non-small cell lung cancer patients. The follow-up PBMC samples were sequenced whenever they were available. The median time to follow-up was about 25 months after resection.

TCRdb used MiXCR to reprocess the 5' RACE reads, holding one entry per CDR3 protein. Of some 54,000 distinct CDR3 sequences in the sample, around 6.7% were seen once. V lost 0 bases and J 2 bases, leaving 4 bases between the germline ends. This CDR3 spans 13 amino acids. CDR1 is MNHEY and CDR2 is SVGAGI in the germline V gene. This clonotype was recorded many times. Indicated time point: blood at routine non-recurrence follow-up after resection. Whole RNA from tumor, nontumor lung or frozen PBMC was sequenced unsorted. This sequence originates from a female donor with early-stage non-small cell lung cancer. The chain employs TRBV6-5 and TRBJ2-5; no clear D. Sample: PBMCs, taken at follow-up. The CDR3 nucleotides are TGTGCCAGCAGTTACTCAGGGCAAGAGACCCAGTACTTC. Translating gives CASSYSGQETQYF.